This T cell receptor (beta chain) was recorded in a study of blood T cell repertoires in COVID-19. Looking at the study overall: The United States, Italy and Spain provided the acute and convalescent COVID-19 samples. T cells, B-cell-depleted T cells, or PBMCs supplied cDNA or gDNA.

Seattle-derived patients entered the study during active infection and were followed longitudinally. Trimming removed 1 base from V and 3 bases from J; junction bases left unmatched: 4. CDR3 length: 15 residues. Germline V lookup: CDR1 KGHSH, CDR2 LQKENI. Original methodology: The authors estimated nucleated cell counts from reference gene primer amplification. Sequencing was performed with immunoSEQ multiplex PCR; in TCRdb, only in-frame clones are kept and a portion is missing. V and J calls and clone size are given by that table; D and trimming were obtained from the DNA. The sample lists a few hundred thousand clones; 75% to 90% were seen once.

This receptor was taken from a woman aged 50 to 60 with COVID-19, enrolled during active disease. Sequencing used peripheral blood. This chain links TRBV18 with TRBJ1-1; TRBD1 matches 8 bases. The CDR3 spells CASSPRQGADTEAFF. The CDR3 DNA is TGTGCCAGCTCACCACGGCAGGGGGCAGACACTGAAGCTTTCTTT.